A single sample gave rise to the 27 T cell receptor beta chains below, sequenced in a study of blood T cell repertoires in COVID-19. Profiled with immunoSEQ multiplex PCR; TCRdb holds only in-frame clones, not every one. The data contain roughly 250,000 clones, 85% to 95% of them singletons. The sequencing input was PBMCs or T cells enriched from blood (not recorded which). All receptors derive from a young woman who had recovered from COVID-19.

The V gene is TRBV7-9, the J gene TRBJ1-1; a possible D gene is TRBD1 (6 bases). Germline CDR1 and CDR2: SEHNR and FQNEAQ (reference sequence). Trimming removed 1 base at V and 3 bases at J, with 24 bases between. This CDR3 comprises 19 residues. The CDR3 region has the DNA TGTGCCAGCAGCTTAGGTATCATGGGGGCCCCTAGGGTGGACACTGAAGCTTTCTTT. It specifies CASSLGIMGAPRVDTEAFF.

This clone was picked up one time. The J gene is TRBJ1-5, the V gene TRBV4-1; no firm D call. V lost 0 bases and J 0 bases, leaving 18 bases between the germline ends. This CDR3 region has 19 residues. CDR1 is MGHRA, CDR2 YSYEKL, per germline. The CDR3 nucleotides are TGCGCCAGCAGCCAAGAGGGAGGGATAAATCTAATTAGCAATCAGCCCCAGCATTTT. This sequence encodes CASSQEGGINLISNQPQHF.

J is TRBJ2-1 and V is TRBV20-1; 9 positions agree with TRBD2. CDR3 length equals 17 residues. Germline CDR1 is DFQATT and CDR2 is SNEGSKA (reference sequence). Unmatched junction bases numbered 9, after V lost 3 bases and J lost 0 bases. The CDR3 DNA follows: TGCAGTGCTAGTAGACTAGCGGCCATGAGCTCCTACAATGAGCAGTTCTTC. Protein: CSASRLAAMSSYNEQFF.

The chain carries TRBV11-3 and TRBJ2-4; 7 positions agree with TRBD1. Germline CDR1 and CDR2: SGHNT and YENEEA. Trimming removed 4 bases from V and 3 bases from J; junction bases left unmatched: 12. CDR3 length equals 17 residues. The CDR3 DNA follows: TGTGCCAGCAGCTCCCGTCGGGACAGACTCTACAAAAACATTCAGTACTTC. Its protein is CASSSRRDRLYKNIQYF.

The CDR3 DNA follows: TGTGCCACGACAGGGTCGGGGGAGACCCAGTACTTC. It codes for CATTGSGETQYF. V is TRBV6-5 and J is TRBJ2-5; TRBD1 aligns across 7 bases. V lost 10 bases to trimming and J lost 5 bases; unmatched junction nucleotides: 7. Germline V gives CDR1 MNHEY, CDR2 SVGAGI. The CDR3 is made up of 12 amino acids.

The chain recombines TRBV7-3 with TRBJ2-1, with unresolved D. Germline V lookup: CDR1 SGHTA, CDR2 FQGTGA. The CDR3 length is 12 residues. V was trimmed by 5 bases and J by 9 bases, leaving 11 bases between them. CDR3 sequence: CASSLSPTEQFF. The CDR3 DNA follows: TGTGCCAGCAGCCTCTCTCCTACTGAGCAGTTCTTC.

This chain joins TRBV6-2 or TRBV6-3 and TRBJ1-1; D is perhaps TRBD1 (6 bases). CDR3 size: 15 residues. From germline, CDR1 is MNHEY and CDR2 SVGEGT. V was shortened by 5 bases and J by 1 base, with 14 bases between the two germline ends. In DNA, the CDR3 is TGTGCCAGCAGTAACGCCGGGACAACGAACACTGAAGCTTTCTTT. Translated, it gives CASSNAGTTNTEAFF.

The gene calls are TRBV7-9 and TRBJ1-1; D possibly corresponds to TRBD1 (6 bases). The CDR3 spans 13 residues. Trimming took off 5 bases at V and 1 base at J, with 8 bases between the two ends. Germline V gives CDR1 SEHNR, CDR2 FQNEAQ (reference sequence). The CDR3 reads CASSRTANTEAFF. Written as DNA, the CDR3 is TGTGCCAGCAGCCGGACAGCGAACACTGAAGCTTTCTTT. Based on the CDR3 plus reference TRBV7-9 and TRBJ1-1, the full variable domain is DTGVSQNPRHKITKRGQNVTFRCDPISEHNRLYWYRQTLGQGPEFLTYFQNEAQLEKSRLLSDRFSAERPKGSFSTLEIQRTEQGDSAMYLCASSRTANTEAFFGQGTRLTVV.

This clone was detected ten times or more. The V call is TRBV27, the J call TRBJ2-5; 7 bases match TRBD1. CDR1 and CDR2 from the germline V gene are MNHEY and SMNVEV (reference sequence). The V gene end was trimmed by 2 bases and the J gene end by 4 bases; junction bases not matched to a gene: 7. The CDR3 consists of 15 residues. The CDR3 DNA sequence: TGTGCCAGCAGTTTAGAAACAGGGGCGATAGAGACCCAGTACTTC. It is translated as CASSLETGAIETQYF.

The J gene is TRBJ2-2, the V gene TRBV3-1 (or the pseudogene TRBV3-2); TRBD1 matches at 9 bases. CDR3 length equals 18 residues. The germline CDR1 and CDR2 sequences are LGHDT and YNNKEL (reference sequence). V trimming: 2 bases; J trimming: 7 bases; junction bases outside the gene matches: 14. DNA for the CDR3: TGTGCCAGCAGCCAATATCAAGGACAGGGGACGTACGGCGGGGAGCTGTTTTTT. Its protein product is CASSQYQGQGTYGGELFF.

This chain links TRBV2 with TRBJ1-1; D not certain. Per germline, CDR1 SNHLY and CDR2 FYNNEI. The ends were cut back, 6 bases at V and 0 bases at J, with 8 bases in the middle. The CDR3 is 13 residues long. The CDR3, as DNA: TGTGCCAGCAGATTACAAGTGAACACTGAAGCTTTCTTT. Residues: CASRLQVNTEAFF.

The chain couples TRBV2 to TRBJ2-5, with unresolved D. The germline CDR1 and CDR2 sequences are SNHLY and FYNNEI. This CDR3 is 12 amino acids long. Trimming took off 6 bases at V and 5 bases at J, with 10 bases between the two ends. The CDR3 coding sequence is TGTGCCAGCAGCTTCCTCAGGGAGACCCAGTACTTC. Translated: CASSFLRETQYF.

The CDR3 is CASSLGQANTEAFF. CDR3 DNA sequence: TGCGCCAGCAGCTTAGGACAGGCTAACACTGAAGCTTTCTTT. The chain employs TRBV5-1 and TRBJ1-1, with 7 positions matching TRBD1. J was trimmed by 2 bases and V by 2 bases; bases with no gene match: 3. Looked up from germline, CDR1 is SGHRS and CDR2 is YFSETQ. The CDR3 is 14 amino acids.

The rearrangement links TRBV19 to TRBJ2-7, with 8 bases that match TRBD1. The CDR3 is 15 amino acids. Trimming cost V 1 base and J 2 bases; bases outside gene matches: 4. CDR1 and CDR2 from the germline V gene are LNHDA and SQIVND (reference sequence). The CDR3 sequence is CASSIGPGGAYEQYF. Here the CDR3 DNA reads TGTGCCAGTAGTATAGGGCCAGGGGGCGCCTACGAGCAGTACTTC.

This CDR3 reads CASRKTENSNQPQHF. The DNA of the CDR3 is TGTGCCAGCAGAAAAACAGAGAATAGCAATCAGCCCCAGCATTTT. The V gene is TRBV2, the J gene TRBJ1-5; no reliable D call. The CDR3 totals 15 residues. Germline values: CDR1 SNHLY, CDR2 FYNNEI. The germline V and J ends were trimmed by 6 bases and 0 bases, with 12 bases remaining between them.

The V gene is TRBV7-9, the J gene TRBJ1-2, with D tentatively TRBD1 (6 bases). Per the germline V gene, CDR1 is SEHNR and CDR2 is FQNEAQ (reference sequence). V lost 4 bases and J lost 7, with 22 bases in between. The CDR3 consists of 16 residues. The CDR3 is CASSSRTGLELGGYTF. In nucleotides, the CDR3 is TGTGCCAGCAGCTCCCGAACAGGGCTGGAGTTGGGTGGCTACACCTTC.

The gene calls are TRBV19 and TRBJ1-2, with a possible D match to TRBD1 (5 bases). The CDR3 consists of 12 residues. The V end was cut by 7 bases, the J end by 4 bases, with 10 bases between. The germline gives CDR1 LNHDA, CDR2 SQIVND (reference sequence). CDR3 amino acids: CASISGVYGYTF. CDR3 DNA: TGTGCCAGTATCTCGGGGGTCTATGGCTACACCTTC.

This sequence joins TRBV6-6 and TRBJ1-2; a possible D gene is TRBD1 (6 bases). Germline V gives CDR1 MNHNY, CDR2 SVGAGI (reference sequence). The CDR3 spans 15 residues. Deletions cut 4 bases from V and 0 bases from J, with 12 bases between. The CDR3 loop reads CASSLLTGANYGYTF. The CDR3 bases are TGTGCCAGCAGTTTATTGACAGGTGCTAACTATGGCTACACCTTC.

This chain links TRBV28 with TRBJ1-5; D gene uncertain. This CDR3 region has 14 residues. V was clipped by 3 bases and J by 1 base, with 7 bases between them. Germline loops: CDR1 MDHEN, CDR2 SYDVKM. The CDR3 nucleotides read TGTGCCAGCAGTTTCCTGGCAAGCAATCAGCCCCAGCATTTT. It translates to CASSFLASNQPQHF.

This chain connects TRBV5-5 to TRBJ2-7, with a tentative D call TRBD1 (5 bases). Trimming removed 4 bases from V and 5 bases from J, with 10 bases in between. CDR3 length equals 12 residues. The germline V gene encodes CDR1 SGHKS and CDR2 YYEKEE (reference sequence). The CDR3 loop reads CASSSLRDEQYF. The CDR3 bases are TGTGCCAGCAGCAGTCTCAGGGACGAGCAGTACTTC.

This chain uses TRBV18 with TRBJ2-4, with D uncertain. The CDR3 consists of 16 residues. Germline V gene lookup returns CDR1 KGHSH and CDR2 LQKENI. V shed 6 bases and J shed 0 bases, with 15 bases lying between them. CDR3 sequence reads: CASSPRTDLAKNIQYF. CDR3 nucleotide sequence: TGTGCCAGCTCCCCTAGAACCGATCTAGCCAAAAACATTCAGTACTTC.

The V gene is TRBV7-9, the J gene TRBJ2-7; TRBD2 matches 7 bases. Per the germline V gene, CDR1 is SEHNR and CDR2 is FQNEAQ (reference sequence). The V gene end was trimmed by 4 bases and the J gene end by 5 bases; junction bases not matched to a gene: 17. The CDR3 consists of 17 residues. CDR3 sequence: CASSSYSGARARDEQYF. The CDR3 DNA is TGTGCCAGCAGCTCATACAGCGGGGCGAGAGCTAGAGACGAGCAGTACTTC.

The chain joins TRBV18 to TRBJ2-5, with 8 nucleotides matching TRBD1. The length of the CDR3 is 15 residues. V dropped 8 bases and J dropped 1; count of bases not matched to a gene: 9. Germline assignment: CDR1 KGHSH and CDR2 LQKENI. CDR3 region: CASRSGTGAQETQYF. CDR3 bases: TGTGCCAGCAGATCCGGGACAGGAGCCCAAGAGACCCAGTACTTC.

The J gene is TRBJ2-1, the V gene TRBV19, with D possibly TRBD1 on 5 matching bases. This CDR3 is built from 14 residues. CDR1 LNHDA and CDR2 SQIVND come from the germline V gene (reference sequence). V dropped 2 bases and J dropped 4 bases, with 9 bases sitting between them. CDR3 amino acids: CASSILAGYNEQFF. CDR3 bases: TGTGCCAGTAGTATACTCGCAGGGTACAATGAGCAGTTCTTC.

The genes are TRBV4-1 and TRBJ1-2; maybe TRBD1 (6 bases). Germline loops: CDR1 MGHRA, CDR2 YSYEKL. The CDR3 contains 14 residues. V lost 1 base, J lost 4 bases, and 10 bases lay in between. In DNA form, the CDR3 reads TGCGCCAGCAGCCAAGGGACAGCGCCCTATGGCTACACCTTC. Translated: CASSQGTAPYGYTF.

The chain carries TRBV10-3 and TRBJ2-3; TRBD2 is a possible D gene (5 bases). Germline V gene lookup returns CDR1 ENHRY and CDR2 SYGVKD. This CDR3 spans 13 amino acids. Trimming pared 6 bases from V and 0 bases from J, leaving 7 bases between. CDR3 in DNA: TGTGCCATCAGAGAGCGGAGCACAGATACGCAGTATTTT. It yields the protein CAIRERSTDTQYF.

The CDR3 DNA sequence: TGTGCCAGCAGCCAAGGTCTGGAGGAAATGAACACTGAAGCTTTCTTT. Amino acids: CASSQGLEEMNTEAFF. The gene calls are TRBV3-1 (or the pseudogene TRBV3-2) and TRBJ1-1; D unresolved. The V gene's germline CDR1 is LGHDT and CDR2 YNNKEL (reference sequence). Trimming cost V 1 base and J 0 bases, with 12 bases left between them. This CDR3 comprises 16 residues.